These T cell receptor beta chains were read from a single sample in a study of OX40 agonist ivuxolimab in advanced cancers. Generated by immunoSEQ multiplex PCR, the TCRdb table keeps only in-frame clones and is missing some. The sample carries fewer than 65,000 clones, 87% recorded once. The sequencing used CD4+ or CD8+ T cells sorted from blood, collected in a trial of the OX40 agonist ivuxolimab. The receptor set was obtained from an adult with an advanced solid tumor such as melanoma, head and neck, liver or kidney cancer. The CDR3 runs from the conserved cysteine through the conserved F or W. The D gene is left open where the match is weak. A row's size may be missing; if present it is once, few, many or a size class.

D | J | size | V | CDR3 | DNA
. | TRBJ2-2 | . | TRBV18 | CASSPFGQNTGELFF | TGTGCCAGCTCACCGTTCGGACAGAACACCGGGGAGCTGTTTTTT
. | TRBJ1-4 | . | TRBV7-9 | CASSFGAGIGSGEKLFF | TGTGCCAGCAGCTTCGGGGCAGGGATAGGGAGCGGTGAAAAACTGTTTTTT
. | TRBJ1-5 | . | TRBV10-3 | CASKRGDNQPQHF | TGTGCCTCGAAAAGAGGGGACAATCAGCCCCAGCATTTT
. | TRBJ2-1 | . | TRBV4-1 | CASSGLRGNEQFF | TGCGCCAGTAGTGGGCTTAGAGGCAATGAGCAGTTCTTC
. | TRBJ2-5 | . | TRBV9 | CASSVGPQETQYF | TGTGCCAGCAGCGTAGGCCCCCAAGAGACCCAGTACTTC
. | TRBJ2-6 | . | TRBV19 | CASSGAGVLTF | TGTGCCAGTAGTGGAGCAGGCGTCCTGACTTTC
. | TRBJ2-1 | . | TRBV4-3 | CASSQDWGEQFF | TGCGCCAGCAGCCAAGATTGGGGTGAGCAGTTCTTC
. | TRBJ2-5 | once | TRBV29-1 | CSVEVRGRKETQYF | TGCAGCGTTGAAGTAAGAGGGAGGAAGGAGACCCAGTACTTC
TRBD2 | TRBJ2-7 | . | TRBV4-2 | CASSLGTSGGTTYEQYF | TGTGCCAGCAGCCTCGGGACTAGCGGGGGGACAACCTACGAGCAGTACTTC
. | TRBJ2-7 | . | TRBV7-9 | CASSYARASWEQYF | TGTGCCAGCAGTTATGCCCGGGCTAGCTGGGAGCAGTACTTC
. | TRBJ2-1 | . | TRBV2 | CASKAEQRQFF | TGTGCCAGCAAAGCCGAGCAAAGGCAGTTCTTC
. | TRBJ2-2 | . | TRBV11-3 | CASSLEGGTGELFF | TGTGCCAGCAGCTTAGAAGGGGGCACCGGGGAGCTGTTTTTT
TRBD1 | TRBJ2-7 | . | TRBV6-1 | CASRVDRTGVEQYF | TGTGCCAGCAGGGTGGACCGGACAGGGGTCGAGCAGTACTTC
. | TRBJ2-5 | . | TRBV6-1 | CASMKDWGETQYF | TGTGCCAGCATGAAGGACTGGGGAGAGACCCAGTACTTC
. | TRBJ2-4 | . | TRBV11-2 | CASSLDLSGSIQYF | TGTGCCAGCAGCTTAGACCTGAGTGGGAGCATTCAGTACTTC
TRBD2 | TRBJ2-1 | once | TRBV7-8 | CASSSQLAKPYNEQFF | TGTGCCAGCAGCTCTCAACTAGCGAAACCTTACAATGAGCAGTTCTTC
. | TRBJ1-1 | . | TRBV6-6 | CASSYSRAVTEAFF | TGTGCCAGCAGTTACTCGAGGGCGGTCACTGAAGCTTTCTTT
. | TRBJ1-5 | . | TRBV19 | CASSMKVNQPQHF | TGTGCCAGTAGTATGAAGGTCAATCAGCCCCAGCATTTT
. | TRBJ1-2 | . | TRBV28 | CASLGGGYGYTF | TGTGCCAGTCTCGGGGGTGGCTATGGCTACACCTTC
TRBD1 | TRBJ1-6 | . | TRBV4-3 | CASSHGTENSPLHF | TGCGCCAGCAGCCATGGGACAGAAAATTCACCCCTCCACTTT
. | TRBJ1-6 | . | TRBV5-4 | CASRTQGITNSPLHF | TGTGCCAGCAGGACTCAGGGAATCACGAATTCACCCCTCCACTTT
. | TRBJ1-5 | . | TRBV9 | CASSLEGVNQPQHF | TGTGCCAGCAGCCTCGAGGGGGTAAATCAGCCCCAGCATTTT
TRBD1 | TRBJ2-3 | . | TRBV2 | CASSEQGAKDTQYF | TGTGCCAGCAGCGAGCAGGGGGCGAAAGATACGCAGTATTTT
TRBD1 | TRBJ2-3 | . | TRBV27 | CASSLDRVSDTQYF | TGTGCCAGCAGTTTAGACAGGGTTTCGGATACGCAGTATTTT
. | TRBJ1-5 | . | TRBV6-6 | CASRRDGLNQPQHF | TGTGCCAGCAGGCGAGACGGTCTCAATCAGCCCCAGCATTTT
TRBD1 | TRBJ1-5 | . | TRBV19 | CASSIGGGQGSQPQHF | TGTGCCAGTAGTATAGGAGGGGGACAGGGATCTCAGCCCCAGCATTTT
. | TRBJ1-1 | . | TRBV10-3 | CAISESQDEAFF | TGTGCCATCAGTGAGTCTCAGGATGAAGCTTTCTTT
. | TRBJ2-6 | . | TRBV19 | CASTVPRPGANVLTF | TGTGCCAGTACCGTTCCTAGGCCCGGGGCCAACGTCCTGACTTTC
. | TRBJ2-5 | . | TRBV18 | CASSPNKGRETQYF | TGTGCCAGCTCACCAAATAAGGGCAGGGAGACCCAGTACTTC
. | TRBJ2-7 | . | TRBV21-1 | CASSHGRPDGEQYF | TGTGCCAGCAGCCATGGTCGGCCCGACGGCGAGCAGTACTTC
TRBD2 | TRBJ2-1 | . | TRBV10-1 | CASSDPSGSDEQFF | TGCGCCAGCAGTGACCCTAGCGGGAGTGATGAGCAGTTCTTC
. | TRBJ2-4 | once | TRBV6-1 | CASSEGGTKNIQYF | TGTGCCAGCAGTGAAGGGGGAACCAAAAACATTCAGTACTTC
TRBD1 | TRBJ1-6 | . | TRBV6-5 | CASSRGGQVESPLHF | TGTGCCAGCAGTAGGGGCGGACAGGTTGAATCACCCCTCCACTTT
. | TRBJ1-1 | . | TRBV11-3 | CASSLGGNTEAFF | TGTGCCAGCAGCTTAGGGGGGAACACTGAAGCTTTCTTT
TRBD2 | TRBJ2-5 | . | TRBV5-4 | CASSYSSGGRETQYF | TGTGCCAGCAGCTACTCTAGCGGGGGGAGAGAGACCCAGTACTTC
TRBD2 | TRBJ2-1 | . | TRBV5-6 | CASSYPIAGNNEQFF | TGTGCCAGCAGCTACCCAATAGCGGGGAACAATGAGCAGTTCTTC
TRBD1 | TRBJ2-5 | . | TRBV5-6 | CASSSIWTGRQETQYF | TGTGCCAGCAGCTCCATTTGGACAGGGAGACAAGAGACCCAGTACTTC
TRBD2 | TRBJ2-3 | . | TRBV11-2 | CASSFGGGGTDTQYF | TGTGCCAGCAGCTTCGGCGGGGGGGGAACAGATACGCAGTATTTT
. | TRBJ1-4 | . | TRBV28 | CASSTGPRYEKLFF | TGTGCCAGCAGTACGGGACCGCGTTATGAAAAACTGTTTTTT
. | TRBJ1-2 | . | TRBV2 | CASTAGTNYGYTF | TGTGCCAGCACTGCGGGGACTAACTATGGCTACACCTTC
TRBD2 | TRBJ2-7 | . | TRBV6-1 | CASSGVSLRRGSIRLYEQYF | TGTGCCAGCAGTGGGGTTTCTTTGAGGCGGGGGAGTATTCGGCTGTACGAGCAGTACTTC
TRBD1 | TRBJ1-1 | once | TRBV6-6 | CASGDRGRAVAEAFF | TGTGCCAGCGGGGACAGGGGGCGCGCCGTGGCCGAAGCTTTCTTT
. | TRBJ1-5 | . | TRBV19 | CASSRYSDQPQHF | TGTGCCAGTAGTCGATACTCAGATCAGCCCCAGCATTTT
. | TRBJ2-2 | . | TRBV14 | CASSQQVTGELFF | TGTGCCAGCAGCCAACAGGTCACCGGGGAGCTGTTTTTT
. | TRBJ2-7 | . | TRBV7-2 | CASSHGPAGNLEEQYF | TGTGCCAGCAGCCACGGACCGGCGGGAAATCTAGAAGAGCAGTACTTC
. | TRBJ2-2 | once | TRBV7-9 | CASSPLLGGRGIGTGELFF | TGTGCCAGCAGCCCGCTCCTAGGAGGGAGAGGAATCGGCACCGGGGAGCTGTTTTTT
. | TRBJ2-4 | . | TRBV21-1 | CASSKRAGGRDQSLVKNIQYF | TGTGCCAGCAGCAAAAGGGCCGGGGGGCGCGATCAATCCTTGGTCAAAAACATTCAGTACTTC
. | TRBJ1-4 | . | TRBV7-9 | CASSLFTGPNEKLFF | TGTGCCAGCAGCTTATTTACAGGGCCTAATGAAAAACTGTTTTTT
TRBD1 | TRBJ1-6 | . | TRBV7-8 | CASSQTGGSGTLHF | TGTGCCAGCAGTCAAACAGGGGGCTCGGGGACCCTCCACTTT
TRBD2 | TRBJ2-6 | once | TRBV5-1 | CASSFELAGAGANVLTF | TGCGCCAGCAGCTTTGAACTAGCGGGAGCTGGGGCCAACGTCCTGACTTTC
. | TRBJ2-5 | . | TRBV19 | CASSIGSAETQYF | TGTGCCAGTAGTATAGGGTCAGCGGAGACCCAGTACTTC
TRBD1 | TRBJ1-1 | . | TRBV5-1 | CASSLTGQLKNTEAFF | TGCGCCAGCAGCCTAACGGGACAGTTAAAGAACACTGAAGCTTTCTTT
TRBD1 | TRBJ2-3 | . | TRBV7-2 | CASSRSGQKSTDTQYF | TGTGCCAGCAGCCGTTCGGGACAGAAGAGCACAGATACGCAGTATTTT
. | TRBJ1-5 | . | TRBV20-1 | CSATPLGPQHF | TGCAGTGCTACCCCCCTGGGGCCCCAGCATTTT